Shown below are 24 T cell receptor beta chains from a single sample sequenced in a study of T cells after yellow fever vaccination. TCRdb re-analysed the 5' RACE reads in MiXCR, keeping a single row per CDR3 protein. Among a few hundred thousand distinct CDR3 sequences listed, roughly 6.8% were seen once. The source material was PBMCs, sampled 35 to 50 days after the first yellow fever vaccination. The origin of the receptors is a man younger than 35 who received the YFV17D yellow fever vaccine.

This clonotype was recorded at least ten times. V gene TRBV29-1 combines with J gene TRBJ2-3; 10 bases map to TRBD1. V gave up 6 bases and J gave up 1 base; unmatched junction bases: 4. The length of the CDR3 is 14 residues. The germline V gene has CDR1 SQVTM and CDR2 ANQGSEA. CDR3 nucleotides: TGCAGCGTAGGGACAGGGGTCGGCACAGATACGCAGTATTTT. Translated, it gives CSVGTGVGTDTQYF.

This chain connects TRBV20-1 to TRBJ1-2; no reliable D call. The germline V gene has CDR1 DFQATT and CDR2 SNEGSKA (reference sequence). The CDR3 consists of 12 residues. The V end lost 3 bases, the J end lost 8 bases, and 13 bases lay between the germline ends. CDR3 sequence reads: CSARSLERGYTF. The CDR3, as DNA: TGCAGTGCTAGGTCCCTTGAGCGGGGCTACACCTTC.

This clonotype was found a few times. The chain carries TRBV6-1 and TRBJ2-6, with D possibly being TRBD2 (6 bases). The CDR3 is 18 amino acids. The germline V and J ends were trimmed by 7 bases and 0 bases, with 19 bases remaining between them. Germline values: CDR1 MNHNS, CDR2 SASEGT. As DNA, the CDR3 is TGTGCCAGCACACCTTCGGGAGCTTCCCTCTCTGGGGCCAACGTCCTGACTTTC. Its protein product is CASTPSGASLSGANVLTF.

The chain employs TRBV5-1 and TRBJ1-3, with D unresolved. Germline V gene sequence: CDR1 SGHRS, CDR2 YFSETQ. The CDR3 consists of 14 residues. The germline V and J ends were trimmed by 6 bases and 0 bases, with 10 bases remaining between them. For the CDR3, the DNA is TGCGCCAGCAAGGAGGAACTCTCTGGAAACACCATATATTTT. It is translated as CASKEELSGNTIYF.

This clonotype was found a few times. V is TRBV27 and J is TRBJ2-1; possibly TRBD2 for D (6 bases). The germline CDR1 and CDR2 sequences are MNHEY and SMNVEV (reference sequence). This CDR3 has 14 residues. Trimming removed 5 bases from V and 7 bases from J, with 15 bases in between. The CDR3 DNA reads as TGTGCCAGCAGTCGGGGGTCGGGTGGGAATGAGCAGTTCTTC. This codes for CASSRGSGGNEQFF.

Only a few counts were recorded for this clonotype. The gene calls are TRBV7-8 and TRBJ2-7; TRBD1 matches at 8 bases. V lost 1 base and J lost 0; bases outside the gene matches: 11. The CDR3 length is 18 residues. Germline loops: CDR1 SGHVS, CDR2 FQNEAQ. The CDR3, as DNA: TGTGCCAGCAGCTTAGGGACAGGGCTTGTTAGGCGCTCCTACGAGCAGTACTTC. This encodes CASSLGTGLVRRSYEQYF.

This clonotype was detected ten times or more. This chain connects TRBV15 to TRBJ1-6; D is uncertain. V lost 1 base and J lost 10, with 14 bases in between. Germline loops: CDR1 LNHNV, CDR2 YYDKDF (reference sequence). This CDR3 has 15 residues. The CDR3 region has the DNA TGTGCCACCAGCAGAGTACGGGGAATGGGCTCACCCCTCCACTTT. Its protein is CATSRVRGMGSPLHF.

The chain combines TRBV29-1 with TRBJ1-2, with D unclear. Germline CDR1 is SQVTM and CDR2 is ANQGSEA. V lost 4 bases to trimming and J lost 1 base, with 7 bases between them. The CDR3 length is 12 residues. CDR3: CSVGSDNYGYTF. The DNA of the CDR3 is TGCAGCGTTGGTTCAGATAACTATGGCTACACCTTC. Full variable domain (remainder filled in from reference TRBV29-1 and TRBJ1-2): SAVISQKPSRDICQRGTSLTIQCQVDSQVTMMFWYRQQPGQSLTLIATANQGSEATYESGFVIDKFPISRPNLTFSTLTVSNMSPEDSSIYLCSVGSDNYGYTFGSGTRLTVV.

This clonotype was counted ten times or more. This chain joins TRBV5-5 and TRBJ2-3; no firm D call. The CDR3 spans 12 residues. Trimming removed 0 bases at V and 8 bases at J, with 7 bases between. CDR1 and CDR2 from the germline V gene are SGHKS and YYEKEE (reference sequence). CDR3 DNA sequence: TGTGCCAGCAGCTTGGACTCCGGTACGCAGTATTTT. This gives the protein CASSLDSGTQYF.

The rearrangement joins TRBV5-1 to TRBJ1-1; tentatively, D is TRBD1 (5 bases). The germline V gene has CDR1 SGHRS and CDR2 YFSETQ. The V end lost 2 bases, the J end lost 4 bases, and 12 bases lay between the germline ends. The CDR3 spans 14 residues. The CDR3 DNA reads as TGCGCCAGCAGCTTCACCCAGGGTACCACTGAAGCTTTCTTT. It is translated as CASSFTQGTTEAFF.

This clonotype was observed at least ten times. The J gene is TRBJ2-5, the V gene TRBV12-3 or TRBV12-4; the match to TRBD2 covers 8 bases. The CDR3 has 16 residues. V was clipped by 3 bases and J by 4 bases; unmatched bases: 10. CDR3 DNA sequence: TGTGCCAGCAGTTTTCGTCCAGCGGGGGAGGGAGAGACCCAGTACTTC. Its translation: CASSFRPAGEGETQYF.

This clonotype has only a few counts. The genes are TRBV2 and TRBJ2-3, with 8 nucleotides matching TRBD1. The length of the CDR3 is 16 residues. Germline V gene lookup returns CDR1 SNHLY and CDR2 FYNNEI. Losses at the gene ends were 4 bases for V and 5 bases for J; bases not matched to a gene: 11. CDR3 bases: TGTGCCAGCAGTGCGGACAGGGAGGTTTTTTTAGATACGCAGTATTTT. This sequence encodes CASSADREVFLDTQYF.

This clonotype was observed a few times. The genes are TRBV28 and TRBJ2-7, with D maybe TRBD1 (6 bases). Germline CDR1 and CDR2: MDHEN and SYDVKM. V was clipped by 4 bases and J by 3 bases, with 13 bases between them. The CDR3 spans 14 residues. This CDR3 is CASSSPGQSYEQYV. The CDR3 nucleotides read TGTGCCAGCAGTTCCCCGGGACAAAGCTACGAGCAGTACGTC.

This clonotype was counted only a few times. The rearrangement links TRBV4-3 to TRBJ1-2; a possible D gene is TRBD1 (6 bases). This CDR3 is built from 15 residues. Germline CDR1 LGHNA, CDR2 YSLEER. V was pared by 0 bases and J by 4 bases, with 12 bases between. The chain's CDR3 is CASSQDPTGVYGYTF. The CDR3 DNA is TGCGCCAGCAGCCAAGACCCGACAGGAGTCTATGGCTACACCTTC.

This clonotype came up a few times. The rearrangement joins TRBV20-1 to TRBJ2-7, with 8 bases fitting TRBD2. The CDR3 totals 13 residues. V lost 1 base and J lost 3; bases outside the gene matches: 2. Germline V gives CDR1 DFQATT, CDR2 SNEGSKA (reference sequence). CDR3 sequence (DNA): TGCAGTGCTAGAGGGCTAGCGGGCTACGAGCAGTACGTC. It codes for CSARGLAGYEQYV.

This chain joins TRBV10-3 and TRBJ1-6, with D possibly being TRBD1 (5 bases). This CDR3 spans 13 amino acids. Germline V gives CDR1 ENHRY, CDR2 SYGVKD. V was clipped by 6 bases and J by 8 bases, with 11 bases between them. This CDR3 is CAISGAADSPLHF. As DNA, the CDR3 is TGTGCCATCAGCGGGGCAGCAGATTCACCCCTCCACTTT.

This clonotype was seen repeatedly, ten times or more. The chain joins TRBV7-9 to TRBJ2-2, with D tentatively TRBD1 (6 bases). The CDR3 has 16 residues. From germline, CDR1 is SEHNR and CDR2 FQNEAQ (reference sequence). Trimming shortened V by 5 bases and J by 3 bases, and 16 bases separated the two germline ends. The CDR3 region has the DNA TGTGCCAGCAGCCGCCCCCAGGGGTGGCACACCGGGGAGCTGTTTTTT. Amino acid sequence: CASSRPQGWHTGELFF. The full variable domain, rest sourced from reference TRBV7-9 and TRBJ2-2, is DTGVSQNPRHKITKRGQNVTFRCDPISEHNRLYWYRQTLGQGPEFLTYFQNEAQLEKSRLLSDRFSAERPKGSFSTLEIQRTEQGDSAMYLCASSRPQGWHTGELFFGEGSRLTVL.

This clonotype was recorded a few times. The rearrangement uses TRBV19 and TRBJ2-1; weak D call: TRBD1 (5 bases). V was cut by 2 bases and J by 6 bases, with 14 bases left in between. Looked up from germline, CDR1 is LNHDA and CDR2 is SQIVND (reference sequence). This CDR3 is built from 15 residues. CDR3 loop: CASSIIGASLNEQFF. Written as DNA, the CDR3 is TGTGCCAGTAGTATAATTGGGGCTTCCCTCAATGAGCAGTTCTTC. Full variable domain (outside the CDR3, taken from reference TRBV19 and TRBJ2-1): DGGITQSPKYLFRKEGQNVTLSCEQNLNHDAMYWYRQDPGQGLRLIYYSQIVNDFQKGDIAEGYSVSREKKESFPLTVTSAQKNPTAFYLCASSIIGASLNEQFFGPGTRLTVL.

This clonotype was observed at least ten times. The V and J genes are TRBV9 and TRBJ2-1; possibly TRBD1 for D (5 bases). Germline V gene sequence: CDR1 SGDLS, CDR2 YYNGEE. The CDR3 length is 13 residues. The V end lost 2 bases, the J end lost 6 bases, and 9 bases lay between the germline ends. The CDR3 sequence: CASSVDSLNEQFF. CDR3 sequence (DNA): TGTGCCAGCAGCGTTGACAGTCTCAATGAGCAGTTCTTC.

This clonotype was detected a few times. The J gene is TRBJ1-5, the V gene TRBV2, with 7 bases fitting TRBD1. CDR3 length equals 13 residues. CDR1 is SNHLY and CDR2 is FYNNEI in the germline V gene. With V trimmed by 5 bases and J by 6 bases, 4 bases remained unmatched. CDR3 in amino acids: CASSQGVVQPQHF. CDR3 nucleotide sequence: TGTGCCAGCAGTCAGGGGGTAGTTCAGCCCCAGCATTTT.

The gene calls are TRBV6-5 and TRBJ1-6; tentatively, D is TRBD1 (5 bases). Trimming took off 0 bases at V and 10 bases at J, with 7 bases between the two ends. Per germline, CDR1 MNHEY and CDR2 SVGAGI. The CDR3 spans 13 residues. The CDR3 here is CASSYSGESPLHF. CDR3 nucleotide sequence: TGTGCCAGCAGTTACTCAGGGGAATCACCCCTCCACTTT.

This clonotype was seen a handful of times. The chain uses TRBV5-1 and TRBJ2-3; 7 nucleotides match TRBD2. Germline loops: CDR1 SGHRS, CDR2 YFSETQ. With 2 bases clipped from V and 1 base from J, the junction kept 4 bases outside the gene matches. The CDR3 totals 15 residues. CDR3 amino acids: CASSFGGSGTDTQYF. Written as DNA, the CDR3 is TGCGCCAGCAGCTTCGGGGGGAGCGGCACAGATACGCAGTATTTT.

Comment on this clonotype: The junction and the germline gene differ at one end; a read error may be behind it. The V and J genes are TRBV19 and TRBJ2-1; 9 positions agree with TRBD1. Per germline, CDR1 LNHDA and CDR2 SQIVND (reference sequence). CDR3 length: 14 residues. The CDR3 spells CVSSTGQGRNEQFF. The CDR3 DNA reads as TGTGTCAGTAGTACAGGACAGGGGAGGAATGAGCAGTTCTTC. Full variable domain (remainder filled in from reference TRBV19 and TRBJ2-1): DGGITQSPKYLFRKEGQNVTLSCEQNLNHDAMYWYRQDPGQGLRLIYYSQIVNDFQKGDIAEGYSVSREKKESFPLTVTSAQKNPTAFYLCVSSTGQGRNEQFFGPGTRLTVL.

Notes on this clonotype: This CDR3 fails to terminate in the conserved phenylalanine or tryptophan, so it likely reflects a read error. The V call is TRBV15, the J call TRBJ2-5; D is perhaps TRBD1 (6 bases). The CDR3 contains 14 residues. Germline loops: CDR1 LNHNV, CDR2 YYDKDF (reference sequence). The V end was cut by 0 bases, the J end by 2 bases, with 7 bases between. The CDR3 spells CATSRDRGQETQYL. For the CDR3, the DNA is TGTGCCACCAGCAGAGACAGGGGTCAAGAGACCCAGTACTTA.